Below are 5 T cell receptor beta chains sequenced from a single sample in a study of cytomegalovirus exposure and HLA in healthy donors (dated by TCRdb to 2017 to 2019). The library was made by the immunoSEQ multiplex PCR assay. For the multiplex PCR, a mixture combining 60 forward primers for TCR Vbeta segments and 13 reverse primers for TCR Jbeta segments was used. TCRdb carries this immuneACCESS record with in-frame sequences only. Its versions omit some clonotypes, under half of them owing to an unresolved V gene in the studies checked, with the rest unexplained. This sample lists approximately 190,000 clones; roughly 87% were detected once. About 1% of the sample is held by the ten biggest clonotypes. Specimen: PBMCs. All receptors come from a boy under 10 years old in good health and CMV-seronegative.

The rearrangement joins TRBV5-1 to TRBJ2-3, with 8 nucleotides matching TRBD1. The CDR3 extends over 16 amino acids. The V segment lost 2 bases and the J segment 7 bases; nucleotides outside the gene matches: 12. The germline gives CDR1 SGHRS, CDR2 YFSETQ. Here the CDR3 reads CASSFGDRTSGNTQYF. The CDR3 DNA reads as TGCGCCAGCAGCTTTGGGGACAGGACTTCTGGAAATACGCAGTATTTT.

V and J are TRBV28 and TRBJ1-2; D is uncertain. From germline, CDR1 is MDHEN and CDR2 SYDVKM. V lost 5 bases and J 1 base, leaving 11 bases between the germline ends. The CDR3 is 14 residues long. The CDR3 loop reads CASSPPGNNYGYTF. CDR3 nucleotide sequence: TGTGCCAGCAGTCCTCCGGGGAATAACTATGGCTACACCTTC.

The chain recombines TRBV9 with TRBJ1-1; TRBD1 matches at 9 bases. With 5 bases clipped from V and 4 bases from J, the junction kept 3 bases outside the gene matches. From germline, CDR1 is SGDLS and CDR2 YYNGEE. The CDR3 length is 13 residues. Here the CDR3 reads CASRETGGTEAFF. The DNA of the CDR3 is TGTGCCAGCAGGGAGACAGGGGGCACTGAAGCTTTCTTT.

In the case of this clone: At one boundary the junction diverges from the germline segment, which might be a read error. The chain recombines TRBV5-1 with TRBJ1-5; possibly TRBD1 for D (5 bases). CDR1 is SGHRS, CDR2 YFSETQ, per germline. The length of the CDR3 is 14 residues. CDR3 region: CASRLEGPGQPQHF. The CDR3, as DNA: TGCGCCAGCAGGTTGGAGGGGCCAGGACAGCCCCAGCATTTT.

The genes are TRBV18 and TRBJ2-2, with a tentative D call TRBD1 (5 bases). Germline-derived CDR1 and CDR2 are KGHSH and LQKENI. V was pared by 0 bases and J by 6 bases, with 8 bases between. The CDR3 spans 14 residues. CDR3: CASSPPDRPGELFF. The CDR3 coding sequence is TGTGCCAGCTCACCACCTGACAGACCCGGGGAGCTGTTTTTT.